This T cell receptor beta chain was recorded in a study of T cells in Graves' hyperthyroidism and ophthalmopathy (dated by TCRdb to between 2018 and 2021). Looking at the study overall: Peripheral blood samples were taken at the time of initial diagnosis, prior to any treatment. To identify TCR V-J signatures that set the groups apart, the researchers used a discovery cohort of 100 patients, made up of 40 to 45 with Graves' ophthalmopathy and some 58 with stable Graves' hyperthyroidism. Whether ophthalmopathy could be predicted prospectively was tested in an independent validation cohort made up of 18 hyperthyroidism patients plus 17 patients who later progressed to ophthalmopathy. The 100 discovery patients were randomly split 7:3 into training and test sets. The study also compared thyroid tissue and blood T-cell repertoires from about six Graves' hyperthyroidism patients. After sampling, hyperthyroidism patients received methimazole starting at 30 mg daily, and ophthalmopathy patients received high-dose intravenous methylprednisolone. The paper describes TCR Vbeta CDR3 sequencing of 135 peripheral blood samples, made up of 43 ophthalmopathy patients, 70 to 75 hyperthyroidism patients and 17 progressor patients. The investigation overall reported the following: No statistical method was used to set the sample size in advance, and investigators knew the group allocation. In validation, the model predicted progression to ophthalmopathy a median of about 6.8 months before onset, with around 70% sensitivity and roughly 77% specificity. Most expanded thyroid clonotypes (frequency above 0.001) were also detected in blood, suggesting blood repertoires may reflect thyroid immune responses. A 13 V-J signature model separated ophthalmopathy from stable hyperthyroidism, with 87.88% sensitivity and approximately 81% specificity in cross-validation and 80%/75% in testing.

TCR beta CDR3 regions were amplified from RNA transcripts. For the first round of RT-PCR on the TCR CDR3, the HTBI primer set was used together with the Qiagen OneStep RT-PCR kit. Libraries were constructed in a second round of multiplex PCR, after which size selection and purification were carried out. The libraries were sequenced on an Illumina HiSeq2000 using paired-end 100 bp reads. The authors' pipeline ran thus. SOAPnuke was used to process the raw data, throwing out any read that contained adapters or uncalled bases, had a mean Phred below 15, or lacked an exact constant-primer or identifier match. High-quality paired reads were merged with COPE v1.2.5, and unique nucleotide sequences were defined as clonotypes. MiTCR v1.1 was used to align the clonotypes against IMGT TRBV, TRBD and TRBJ reference segments. The analysis included only V-J combinations with a frequency above 0.0001, which together covered around 99% of the repertoires. A TCS score was defined as the ratio between F50 (clonal expansion) and ExV (chaos), using BLOSUM62-based TCRdist between CDR3 peptides within each V-J. Welch's t-statistics and random forest reduced roughly 540 V-J features to roughly 13, which were used in a naive Bayes classifier (R e1071). TCRdb passed the public sequencing reads through fastp at Q25 and MiXCR, retaining productive beta sequences. Here each entry gathers all rows of one CDR3 protein and keeps the most common genes and DNA. The V and J calls shown here were made by TCRdb, not taken from the authors' results. The sample table records 340,000 or so distinct CDR3 sequences; 15% to 20% of these occur just once. The ten largest clones represent around 35% of the sample.

Graves' hyperthyroidism was defined as stable when no progression to ophthalmopathy occurred over 18 months of follow-up. Hyperthyroidism patients were newly diagnosed, with disease duration under 2 months, and aged 18 to 65 years. The study excluded patients with uncontrolled infections, other autoimmune diseases, pregnancy or lactation. Diagnoses were established on the basis of clinical symptoms, serum thyroxine and TRAb, thyroid ultrasound, and orbital computed tomography. Ficoll-Paque density gradient centrifugation was used to isolate PBMCs from 8.5 to 10 ml of fresh peripheral blood. Total RNA was extracted with Trizol reagent, and quality was checked on an Agilent 2100 Bioanalyzer. CDR1 and CDR2, per the germline V gene, are SGHTA and FQGTGA. Compared with germline, V lacks 5 bases and J lacks 7 bases; bases without a gene match: 4. The CDR3 sequence holds 15 residues, the cysteine and phenylalanine included. The entry retains the CDR3 DNA only, 45 bases that are in frame from base 1.

This clonotype was recorded many times. Its binding antigen is unknown. Per-base quality was not reported, and no clone a single base away is much larger than it. The source material was blood. This chain joins TRBV7-3 to TRBJ2-2; the junction holds 13 bases that match TRBD2. This clonotype originated in a man between 25 and 39 years old with Graves' hyperthyroidism. CDR3 protein: CASSPRTSGGGELFF. In nucleotides, the sequence is TGTGCCAGCAGCCCCCGGACTAGCGGGGGCGGGGAGCTGTTTTTT. The CDR3 plus the reference TRBV7-3 and TRBJ2-2 genes for the other parts give the full variable domain: GAGVSQTPSNKVTEKGKYVELRCDPISGHTALYWYRQSLGQGPEFLIYFQGTGAADDSGLPNDRFFAVRPEGSVSTLKIQRTERGDSAVYLCASSPRTSGGGELFFGEGSRLTVL.